These 19 T cell receptor beta chains were sequenced from one sample in a study of shared clonotypes between healthy human individuals. Sequenced by immunoSEQ multiplex PCR; TCRdb stores in-frame clones only, minus some. This table holds over a million clones, around 78% found once. The sequenced sample consisted of memory CD4+ T cells from PBMCs. The sample's subset: CD45RA-negative fraction. The source of these receptors is a young man in good health. Some clones in this sample may be carry-over from other donors' samples.

The V gene is TRBV2, the J gene TRBJ2-6, with TRBD2 matching over 16 bases. J lost 3 bases, V lost 7 bases, and 6 bases had no gene match. Germline CDR1 SNHLY, CDR2 FYNNEI. The CDR3 has 18 amino acids. DNA of the CDR3: TGTGCCAGCACCCCGGGACTAGCGGGAGGGAATGGGGCCAACGTCCTGACTTTC. It encodes CASTPGLAGGNGANVLTF.

In its sample, this clone was seen many times. Other DNA variants within this sample encode the same CDR3. The chain links TRBV2 to TRBJ2-7, with D uncertain. The CDR3 is 14 amino acids. The ends were cut back, 7 bases at V and 2 bases at J, with 15 bases in the middle. CDR1 and CDR2 from the germline V gene are SNHLY and FYNNEI. This chain's CDR3 is CASNAILGTYEQYF. DNA of the CDR3: TGTGCCAGCAATGCTATCCTGGGTACCTACGAGCAGTACTTC.

This chain joins TRBV18 and TRBJ1-2; D gene uncertain. The V and J ends lost 6 bases and 4 bases respectively, with 15 bases between them. Germline V lookup: CDR1 KGHSH, CDR2 LQKENI. This CDR3 has 14 amino acids. The CDR3 region has the DNA TGTGCCAGCTCGCATTCTAAACTGGTCTATGGCTACACCTTC. Amino acid sequence: CASSHSKLVYGYTF.

The chain carries TRBV9 and TRBJ2-3; D might be TRBD2 (6 bases). Germline V gene data show CDR1 as SGDLS and CDR2 as YYNGEE. This CDR3 has 16 residues. V lost 0 bases and J lost 1, with 12 bases in between. CDR3 sequence: CASSVGAWGGTDTQYF. DNA of the CDR3: TGTGCCAGCAGCGTAGGGGCCTGGGGGGGCACAGATACGCAGTATTTT.

V and J are TRBV9 and TRBJ2-1, with TRBD2 matching over 12 bases. CDR3 length equals 16 residues. CDR1 and CDR2 from the germline V gene are SGDLS and YYNGEE. V was pared by 4 bases and J by 2 bases, with 4 bases of the junction left unmatched. In DNA form, the CDR3 reads TGTGCCAGCAGCCCGAGGACTAGCGGGGCCTACAATGAGCAGTTCTTC. Encoded protein: CASSPRTSGAYNEQFF.

This clone was detected ten times or more. V gene TRBV5-4 combines with J gene TRBJ1-2; D not resolved. V was cut by 0 bases and J by 2 bases, with 8 bases left in between. Germline V lookup: CDR1 SGHNT, CDR2 YYREEE (reference sequence). The CDR3 has 14 amino acids. CDR3 residues: CASSLASVNYGYTF. The CDR3 coding sequence is TGTGCCAGCAGCTTGGCCTCGGTAAACTATGGCTACACCTTC.

The chain has TRBV16 and TRBJ2-2; 7 bases map to TRBD1. CDR1 and CDR2 from the germline V gene are KGHSY and FQNENV. The V and J ends lost 3 bases and 6 bases, in that order; junction bases with no gene match: 1. CDR3 length: 13 residues. The CDR3 spells CASSHQGAGELFF. In DNA, the CDR3 is TGTGCCAGCAGCCATCAGGGGGCCGGGGAGCTGTTTTTT.

The chain uses TRBV18 and TRBJ2-5; 7 nucleotides match TRBD2. The junction had 5 bases not matched to a gene; V was cut back by 1 base and J by 3 bases. Germline V gives CDR1 KGHSH, CDR2 LQKENI. The CDR3 loop spans 15 amino acids. CDR3 sequence reads: CASSPLAAGEETQYF. CDR3 DNA: TGTGCCAGCTCACCACTCGCCGCGGGAGAAGAGACCCAGTACTTC.

The chain combines TRBV5-6 with TRBJ1-2, with a tentative D call TRBD1 (6 bases). V was pared by 1 base and J by 1 base, with 14 bases between. Germline V gives CDR1 SGHDT, CDR2 YYEEEE. The CDR3 extends over 16 amino acids. As DNA, the CDR3 is TGTGCCAGCAGCTTGATTCAAACAGGGCTTAACTATGGCTACACCTTC. It yields the protein CASSLIQTGLNYGYTF.

The chain links TRBV15 to TRBJ2-6, with D tentatively TRBD1 (6 bases). The CDR3 sequence is 20 residues long. Between the trimmed V and J ends, which lost 0 bases and 1 base, there was a span of 19 bases. Per the germline V gene, CDR1 is LNHNV and CDR2 is YYDKDF (reference sequence). For the CDR3, the DNA is TGTGCCACCAGCAGAGACGAATGGGACAAACCACTTTCTGGGGCCAACGTCCTGACTTTC. Translation gives CATSRDEWDKPLSGANVLTF.

This clone was seen just once. The chain is built from TRBV28 and TRBJ2-7; the match to TRBD1 covers 8 bases. The CDR3 is 14 residues long. Germline V gene sequence: CDR1 MDHEN, CDR2 SYDVKM. The V and J ends lost 2 bases and 5 bases, in that order; junction bases with no gene match: 5. This CDR3 reads CASSLPRGRHEQYF. CDR3 nucleotide sequence: TGTGCCAGCAGTTTACCCAGGGGGCGTCACGAGCAGTACTTC.

The chain employs TRBV19 and TRBJ1-5, with unresolved D. The CDR3 is 19 amino acids. CDR1 is LNHDA, CDR2 SQIVND, per germline (reference sequence). Trimming stripped 0 bases from V and 0 bases from J, with 18 bases between. This chain's CDR3 is CASSIDLQRSYNSNQPQHF. CDR3 bases: TGTGCCAGTAGTATAGATTTGCAGCGCTCGTACAATAGCAATCAGCCCCAGCATTTT.

J is TRBJ2-6 and V is TRBV2; TRBD2 might be the D (5 bases). Germline assignment: CDR1 SNHLY and CDR2 FYNNEI. There are 15 residues in the CDR3. V dropped 11 bases and J dropped 0 bases, with 14 bases sitting between them. Here the CDR3 DNA reads TGTGCCCTCCGGACGGGGAGCTCTGGGGCCAACGTCCTGACTTTC. Its translation is CALRTGSSGANVLTF.

This clone was recorded a few times. J is TRBJ2-2 and V is TRBV9; D possibly corresponds to TRBD2 (6 bases). V was trimmed by 0 bases and J by 3 bases, leaving 9 bases between them. The CDR3 loop spans 15 amino acids. In germline, CDR1 is SGDLS, CDR2 YYNGEE. As DNA, the CDR3 is TGTGCCAGCAGCGTAGCTGGGGGGTACACCGGGGAGCTGTTTTTT. This sequence encodes CASSVAGGYTGELFF.

This chain joins TRBV5-1 and TRBJ2-2, with TRBD2 matching 12 bases. The V and J ends lost 4 bases and 4 bases, in that order; junction bases with no gene match: 5. The CDR3 covers 16 residues. Germline V gene data show CDR1 as SGHRS and CDR2 as YFSETQ. The DNA for the CDR3 is TGCGCCAGCAGCCAATTGACTAGCGGGAGCACCGGGGAGCTGTTTTTT. It specifies CASSQLTSGSTGELFF.

The chain carries TRBV4-1 and TRBJ1-4, with D maybe TRBD1 (5 bases). This CDR3 is built from 15 residues. From germline, CDR1 is MGHRA and CDR2 YSYEKL. V dropped 9 bases and J dropped 1 base, with 15 bases sitting between them. This CDR3 reads CASRRVGGTNEKLFF. Here the CDR3 DNA reads TGCGCCAGTCGGCGGGTGGGGGGAACTAATGAAAAACTGTTTTTT.

This chain connects TRBV7-9 to TRBJ1-1; 9 bases align to TRBD1. The germline gives CDR1 SEHNR, CDR2 FQNEAQ (reference sequence). CDR3 size: 16 residues. With V trimmed by 3 bases and J by 5 bases, 10 bases remained unmatched. CDR3 nucleotides: TGTGCCAGCAGCTTCGATCCGGGACAGGGCGAAACTGAAGCTTTCTTT. Protein: CASSFDPGQGETEAFF.

The gene calls are TRBV2 and TRBJ1-1; tentatively, D is TRBD1 (5 bases). The CDR3 is 13 residues long. V lost 8 bases to trimming and J lost 3 bases, with 13 bases between them. Per germline, CDR1 SNHLY and CDR2 FYNNEI. CDR3 DNA sequence: TGTGCCAGCGTCAGGGAAATGGACACTGAAGCTTTCTTT. It encodes CASVREMDTEAFF.

V usage is TRBV9 and J usage is TRBJ2-1; TRBD2 is a possible D gene (5 bases). V was trimmed by 0 bases and J by 1 base, leaving 23 bases between them. This CDR3 is built from 20 residues. Germline loops: CDR1 SGDLS, CDR2 YYNGEE. The CDR3 loop is CASSVALTIFDDISYNEQFF. Written as DNA, the CDR3 is TGTGCCAGCAGCGTAGCTCTGACTATCTTCGACGATATATCCTACAATGAGCAGTTCTTC. Looking up the rest from reference TRBV9 and TRBJ2-1 gives the full variable domain: DSGVTQTPKHLITATGQRVTLRCSPRSGDLSVYWYQQSLDQGLQFLIQYYNGEERAKGNILERFSAQQFPDLHSELNLSSLELGDSALYFCASSVALTIFDDISYNEQFFGPGTRLTVL.